This T cell receptor (beta chain) was identified during a study of blood T cell repertoires in COVID-19. The V end was cut by 2 bases, the J end by 2 bases, with 12 bases between. From germline, CDR1 is MNHNY and CDR2 SVGAGI (reference sequence). This CDR3 has 15 amino acids. Some clones are missing from TCRdb's copy, which holds only in-frame ones; the method was immunoSEQ multiplex PCR. The sample shows about 110,000 clones, approximately 81% of them seen only once. Material for sequencing was peripheral blood. This clonotype originated in a man in his forties with acute or convalescent COVID-19. V and J are TRBV6-6 and TRBJ2-5, with D possibly being TRBD1 (6 bases). Written as DNA, the CDR3 is TGTGCCAGCAGTTACGTTTTACAGGGTCAAGAGACCCAGTACTTC. Its protein is CASSYVLQGQETQYF.